Each of the 20 T cell receptor beta chains below was sequenced from the same sample in a study of identical twins. Using its own MiXCR run on the 5' RACE reads, TCRdb lists one record per CDR3 protein. This sample yields about 470,000 distinct CDR3 sequences, of which 24% are seen a single time; around 3% belongs to the top ten. The same specimen was also included in a second study, on T cells expressing NK-cell markers.

Sequenced input: CD4+ T cells sorted from blood. Receptors originate from a woman aged 18-29 years in good health.

The V call is TRBV20-1, the J call TRBJ2-5; possible D gene TRBD2, 5 bases. The CDR3 is made up of 14 amino acids. Looked up from germline, CDR1 is DFQATT and CDR2 is SNEGSKA (reference sequence). Trimming stripped 0 bases from V and 6 bases from J, with 14 bases between. This CDR3 reads CSARDGIGSKTQYF. The CDR3 DNA reads as TGCAGTGCTAGAGACGGGATTGGAAGTAAGACCCAGTACTTC.

There are a few counts of this clonotype. This chain uses TRBV20-1 with TRBJ2-5; D unclear. Trimming took off 4 bases at V and 0 bases at J, with 12 bases between the two ends. Looked up from germline, CDR1 is DFQATT and CDR2 is SNEGSKA (reference sequence). This CDR3 is 14 amino acids long. CDR3 amino acids: CSATDRTYQETQYF. The CDR3 DNA is TGCAGTGCTACAGATAGGACCTACCAAGAGACCCAGTACTTC.

The chain combines TRBV28 with TRBJ2-7; 7 bases agree with TRBD1. J was trimmed by 3 bases and V by 6 bases; bases with no gene match: 11. The germline V gene encodes CDR1 MDHEN and CDR2 SYDVKM. The CDR3 contains 15 residues. For the CDR3, the DNA is TGTGCCAGCAGCCGTACCGGGACAGTTGTCTACGAGCAGTACTTC. It specifies CASSRTGTVVYEQYF.

The chain uses TRBV5-1 and TRBJ2-3; 9 bases are a match to TRBD2. With V trimmed by 0 bases and J by 6 bases, 8 bases remained unmatched. The CDR3 length is 16 residues. The germline gives CDR1 SGHRS, CDR2 YFSETQ. CDR3 nucleotides: TGCGCCAGCAGCTTGGAAAGGGGACTAGCACCGGATACGCAGTATTTT. It yields the protein CASSLERGLAPDTQYF.

The V and J genes are TRBV5-1 and TRBJ2-3; 10 bases match TRBD2. Germline values: CDR1 SGHRS, CDR2 YFSETQ. The length of the CDR3 is 16 residues. V was pared by 2 bases and J by 4 bases, with 7 bases of the junction left unmatched. The CDR3 sequence: CASSFSERGGADTQYF. CDR3 in DNA: TGCGCCAGCAGCTTTTCTGAGCGGGGGGGCGCAGATACGCAGTATTTT.

The chain joins TRBV7-8 to TRBJ2-6; TRBD1 agrees at 8 bases. The CDR3 is 17 amino acids. CDR1 is SGHVS, CDR2 FQNEAQ, per germline. J was trimmed by 0 bases and V by 7 bases; bases with no gene match: 8. The CDR3 nucleotides read TGTGCCAGCATTGACAGGGGTCGTTTCTCTGGGGCCAACGTCCTGACTTTC. Amino acid sequence: CASIDRGRFSGANVLTF.

The table lists this clonotype with a few counts. V gene TRBV20-1 combines with J gene TRBJ1-5, with D unresolved. The V end was cut by 0 bases, the J end by 4 bases, with 7 bases between. The CDR3 loop spans 13 amino acids. Germline V gives CDR1 DFQATT, CDR2 SNEGSKA (reference sequence). This CDR3 is CSARDRRNQPQHF. CDR3 DNA sequence: TGCAGTGCTAGAGATCGACGGAATCAGCCCCAGCATTTT.

The V and J genes are TRBV30 and TRBJ1-5, with D unresolved. Trimming took 2 bases from V and 5 from J, leaving 10 bases between them. The CDR3 contains 13 residues. Germline assignment: CDR1 GTSNPN and CDR2 SVGIG (reference sequence). Written as DNA, the CDR3 is TGTGCCTGGAGTATCAGTTACGATCAGCCCCAGCATTTT. Protein sequence: CAWSISYDQPQHF.

This clonotype has a single count. The chain has TRBV6-6 and TRBJ2-7; tentatively, D is TRBD1 (6 bases). V was clipped by 8 bases and J by 0 bases, with 11 bases between them. This CDR3 spans 13 amino acids. Germline values: CDR1 MNHNY, CDR2 SVGAGI (reference sequence). The CDR3 is CASGGRLSYEQYF. In DNA form, the CDR3 reads TGTGCCAGCGGGGGCAGGCTCTCCTACGAGCAGTACTTC.

The rearrangement links TRBV5-1 to TRBJ2-1; D may be TRBD2 (5 bases). The V gene lost 2 bases and the J gene lost 6 bases, with 12 bases spanning the gap. This CDR3 spans 14 amino acids. Germline CDR1 is SGHRS and CDR2 is YFSETQ. The CDR3 is CASSFPSGSNEQFF. CDR3 in DNA: TGCGCCAGCAGCTTCCCATCGGGAAGCAATGAGCAGTTCTTC.

This clonotype came up many times. The chain recombines TRBV7-8 with TRBJ2-7; a weak D match, TRBD1 (6 bases). CDR3 length: 15 residues. V shed 6 bases and J shed 1 base, with 16 bases lying between them. Germline CDR1 and CDR2: SGHVS and FQNEAQ. The CDR3 here is CASSLGMGQSYEQYF. In nucleotides, the CDR3 is TGTGCCAGCAGTCTGGGTATGGGACAATCCTACGAGCAGTACTTC.

The rearrangement links TRBV20-1 to TRBJ2-1, with 11 bases aligning to TRBD2. The V segment lost 6 bases and the J segment 8 bases; nucleotides outside the gene matches: 9. Germline V gene lookup returns CDR1 DFQATT and CDR2 SNEGSKA (reference sequence). The CDR3 runs 14 residues. CDR3: CSAMTSGNTYEQFF. The CDR3 bases are TGCAGTGCCATGACTAGCGGGAATACTTATGAGCAGTTCTTC.

This clonotype was counted a few times. V is TRBV10-3 and J is TRBJ2-3; 8 nucleotides agree with TRBD1. Trimming at V came to 4 bases and at J to 2 bases, leaving 11 bases not matched to a gene. Per germline, CDR1 ENHRY and CDR2 SYGVKD. The CDR3 runs to 17 residues. The CDR3 reads CAISAHGTGFNTDTQYF. DNA for the CDR3: TGTGCCATCAGTGCCCACGGGACAGGCTTCAACACAGATACGCAGTATTTT.

This clonotype has more than one count but fewer than ten. The chain uses TRBV20-1 and TRBJ2-5, with TRBD1 as a possible D gene (6 bases). This CDR3 comprises 14 residues. V dropped 4 bases and J dropped 5 bases, with 17 bases sitting between them. Per germline, CDR1 DFQATT and CDR2 SNEGSKA (reference sequence). CDR3 nucleotides: TGCAGTGCTAATTACCCAGGGGTTTTGGAGACCCAGTACTTC. This translates into CSANYPGVLETQYF.

The chain links TRBV5-1 to TRBJ2-1, with 10 bases aligning to TRBD2. CDR3 length: 19 residues. V was pared by 4 bases and J by 3 bases, with 16 bases of the junction left unmatched. Germline values: CDR1 SGHRS, CDR2 YFSETQ. The CDR3 nucleotides are TGCGCCAGCAGCATCCCGGGACTAGCGCGAGGCGGGGACTACAATGAGCAGTTCTTC. Translation: CASSIPGLARGGDYNEQFF.

This clonotype was counted between two and nine times. The chain employs TRBV28 and TRBJ2-3; D gene unclear. The CDR3 consists of 14 residues. The germline CDR1 and CDR2 sequences are MDHEN and SYDVKM. With 7 bases removed from V and 0 bases from J, the gap between germline ends came to 11 bases. This CDR3 is CASMSAASTDTQYF. CDR3 DNA sequence: TGTGCCAGCATGTCGGCTGCTAGCACAGATACGCAGTATTTT.

This clonotype was detected only a few times. This chain connects TRBV5-6 to TRBJ2-5, with D possibly matching TRBD1 (6 bases). This CDR3 spans 15 amino acids. From germline, CDR1 is SGHDT and CDR2 YYEEEE. The V gene lost 3 bases and the J gene lost 2 bases, with 14 bases spanning the gap. The CDR3 DNA is TGTGCCAGCAGCTACCGGGACACCAGTCAAGAGACCCAGTACTTC. This translates into CASSYRDTSQETQYF.

The rearrangement joins TRBV2 to TRBJ2-1, with D possibly being TRBD1 (6 bases). This CDR3 contains 17 residues. With 7 bases removed from V and 4 bases from J, the gap between germline ends came to 23 bases. Germline loops: CDR1 SNHLY, CDR2 FYNNEI. The CDR3 DNA reads as TGTGCCAGCAACCCCGCGCCGTGGGCAGGGACATACAATGAGCAGTTCTTC. It translates to CASNPAPWAGTYNEQFF.

This clonotype was seen only a few times. This chain connects TRBV2 to TRBJ1-1; D remains ambiguous. V gave up 1 base and J gave up 4 bases, with 7 bases separating them. The CDR3 covers 13 residues. Germline loops: CDR1 SNHLY, CDR2 FYNNEI. CDR3 nucleotides: TGTGCCAGCAGTGAAGGCGTACGCACTGAAGCTTTCTTT. Residues: CASSEGVRTEAFF.

This clonotype was picked up a small number of times. The chain joins TRBV12-3 or TRBV12-4 to TRBJ1-4; possibly TRBD1 for D (6 bases). The V and J ends lost 10 bases and 7 bases respectively, with 22 bases between them. The CDR3 runs 15 residues. As DNA, the CDR3 is TGTGCCACGAGTCGGAACGGGGGCTTGAGTGAAAAACTGTTTTTT. Its protein is CATSRNGGLSEKLFF.